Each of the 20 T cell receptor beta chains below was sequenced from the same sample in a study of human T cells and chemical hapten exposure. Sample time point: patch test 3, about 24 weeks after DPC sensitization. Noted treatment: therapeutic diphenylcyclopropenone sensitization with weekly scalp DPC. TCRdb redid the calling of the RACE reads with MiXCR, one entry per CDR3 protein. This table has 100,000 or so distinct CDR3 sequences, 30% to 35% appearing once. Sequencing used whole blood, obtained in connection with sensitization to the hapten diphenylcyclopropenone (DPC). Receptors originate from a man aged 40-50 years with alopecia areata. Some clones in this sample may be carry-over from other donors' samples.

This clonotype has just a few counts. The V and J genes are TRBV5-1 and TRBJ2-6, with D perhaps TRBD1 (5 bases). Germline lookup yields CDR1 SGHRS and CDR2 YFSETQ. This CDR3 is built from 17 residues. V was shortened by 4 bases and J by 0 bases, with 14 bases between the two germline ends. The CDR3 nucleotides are TGCGCCAGCAGCGCAAGCTCGACAGTCTCTGGGGCCAACGTCCTGACTTTC. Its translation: CASSASSTVSGANVLTF.

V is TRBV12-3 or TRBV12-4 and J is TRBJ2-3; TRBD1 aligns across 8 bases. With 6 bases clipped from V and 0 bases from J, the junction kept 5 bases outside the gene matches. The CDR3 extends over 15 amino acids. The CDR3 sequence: CASSLTGASTDTQYF. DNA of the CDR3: TGTGCCAGCAGCCTGACAGGGGCTAGCACAGATACGCAGTATTTT.

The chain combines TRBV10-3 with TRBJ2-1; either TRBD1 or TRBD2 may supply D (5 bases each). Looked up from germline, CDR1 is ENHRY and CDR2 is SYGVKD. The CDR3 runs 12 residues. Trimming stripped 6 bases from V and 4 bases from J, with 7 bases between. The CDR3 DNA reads TGTGCCATCAGGGGGGATTACAATGAGCAGTTCTTC. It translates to CAIRGDYNEQFF.

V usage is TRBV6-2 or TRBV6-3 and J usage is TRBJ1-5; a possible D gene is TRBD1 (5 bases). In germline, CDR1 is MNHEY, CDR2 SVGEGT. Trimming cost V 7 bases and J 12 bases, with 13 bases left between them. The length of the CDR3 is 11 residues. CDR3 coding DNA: TGTGCCAGCACCAGTGGGGGAAGCCAGCATTTT. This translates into CASTSGGSQHF.

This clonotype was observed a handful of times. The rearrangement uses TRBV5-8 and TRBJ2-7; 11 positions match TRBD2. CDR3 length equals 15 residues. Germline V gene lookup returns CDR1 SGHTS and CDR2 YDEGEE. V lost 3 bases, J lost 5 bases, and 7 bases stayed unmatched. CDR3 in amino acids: CASSYGGTSGNEQYV. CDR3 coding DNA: TGTGCCAGCAGCTATGGAGGGACTAGCGGAAACGAGCAGTACGTC.

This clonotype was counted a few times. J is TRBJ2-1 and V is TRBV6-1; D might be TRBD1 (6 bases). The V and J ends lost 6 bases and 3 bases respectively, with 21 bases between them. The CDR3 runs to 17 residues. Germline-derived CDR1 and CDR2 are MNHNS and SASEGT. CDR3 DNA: TGTGCCAGCAGCTCTATTCGCCCCCCAGGGGTCTACAATGAGCAGTTCTTC. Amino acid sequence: CASSSIRPPGVYNEQFF.

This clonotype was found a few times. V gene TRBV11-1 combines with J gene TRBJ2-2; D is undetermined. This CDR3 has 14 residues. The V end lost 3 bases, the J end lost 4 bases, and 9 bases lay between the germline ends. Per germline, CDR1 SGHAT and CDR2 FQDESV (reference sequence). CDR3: CASSFLRVTGELFF. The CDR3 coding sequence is TGTGCCAGCAGCTTCTTACGGGTCACCGGGGAGCTGTTTTTT.

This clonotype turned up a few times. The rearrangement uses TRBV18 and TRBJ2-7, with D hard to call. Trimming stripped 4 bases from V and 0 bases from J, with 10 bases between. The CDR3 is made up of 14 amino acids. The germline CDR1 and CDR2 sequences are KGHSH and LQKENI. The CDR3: CASSRNSASYEQYV. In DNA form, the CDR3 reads TGTGCCAGCTCACGCAACAGCGCCTCCTACGAGCAGTACGTC.

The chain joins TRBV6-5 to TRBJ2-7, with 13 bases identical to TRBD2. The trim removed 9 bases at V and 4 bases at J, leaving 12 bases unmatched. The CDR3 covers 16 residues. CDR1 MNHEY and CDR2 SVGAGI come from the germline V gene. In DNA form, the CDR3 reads TGTGCCAGTCGCAGTACTAGCGGGAGGGTATCGTACGAGCAGTACTTC. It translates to CASRSTSGRVSYEQYF.

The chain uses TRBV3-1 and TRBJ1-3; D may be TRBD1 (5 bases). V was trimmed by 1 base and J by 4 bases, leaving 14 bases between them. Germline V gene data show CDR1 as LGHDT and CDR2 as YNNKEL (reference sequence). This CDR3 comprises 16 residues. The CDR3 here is CASSQGQSGHGNTIYF. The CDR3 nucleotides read TGTGCCAGCAGCCAAGGACAGTCGGGGCACGGAAACACCATATATTTT.

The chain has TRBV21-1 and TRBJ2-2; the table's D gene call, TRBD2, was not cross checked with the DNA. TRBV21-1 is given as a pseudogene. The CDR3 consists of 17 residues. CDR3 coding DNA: TGTGCCAGCAGCGCCCTTGAGGCGAATCTGGACACCGGGGAGCTGTTTTTT. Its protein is CASSALEANLDTGELFF.

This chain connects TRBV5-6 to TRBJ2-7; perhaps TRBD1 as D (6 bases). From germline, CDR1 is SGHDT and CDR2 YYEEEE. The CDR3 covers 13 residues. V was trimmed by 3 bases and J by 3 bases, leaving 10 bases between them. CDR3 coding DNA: TGTGCCAGCAGCTCGACAGGAAACTACGAGCAGTACTTC. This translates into CASSSTGNYEQYF.

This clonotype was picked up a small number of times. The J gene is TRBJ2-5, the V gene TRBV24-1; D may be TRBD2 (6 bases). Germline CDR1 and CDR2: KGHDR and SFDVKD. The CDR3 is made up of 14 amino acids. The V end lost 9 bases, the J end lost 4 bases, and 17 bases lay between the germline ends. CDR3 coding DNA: TGTGCCACCGGAGGGGCGGGTGAAGTAGAGACCCAGTACTTC. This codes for CATGGAGEVETQYF.

The CDR3 loop is CATSDPRDTAYEQYV. As DNA, the CDR3 is TGTGCCACCAGTGATCCACGGGACACAGCCTACGAGCAGTACGTC. The chain has TRBV24-1 and TRBJ2-7, with D maybe TRBD1 (6 bases). Trimming stripped 3 bases from V and 2 bases from J, with 13 bases between. CDR3 length equals 15 residues. Germline V gives CDR1 KGHDR, CDR2 SFDVKD.

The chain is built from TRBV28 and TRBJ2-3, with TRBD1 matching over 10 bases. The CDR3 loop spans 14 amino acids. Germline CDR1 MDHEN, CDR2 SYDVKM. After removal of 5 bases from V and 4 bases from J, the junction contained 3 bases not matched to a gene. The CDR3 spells CASSAGQGPDTQYF. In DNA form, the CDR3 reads TGTGCCAGCAGTGCGGGACAGGGGCCAGATACGCAGTATTTT. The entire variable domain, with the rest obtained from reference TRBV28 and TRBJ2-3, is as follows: DVKVTQSSRYLVKRTGEKVFLECVQDMDHENMFWYRQDPGLGLRLIYFSYDVKMKEKGDIPEGYSVSREKKERFSLILESASTNQTSMYLCASSAGQGPDTQYFGPGTRLTVL.

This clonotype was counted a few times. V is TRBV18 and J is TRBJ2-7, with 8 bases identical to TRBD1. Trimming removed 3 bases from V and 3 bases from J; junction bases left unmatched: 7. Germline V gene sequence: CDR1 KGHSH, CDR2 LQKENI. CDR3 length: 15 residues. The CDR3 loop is CASSPNQGARYEQYF. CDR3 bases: TGTGCCAGCTCACCCAACCAGGGGGCGCGCTACGAGCAGTACTTC. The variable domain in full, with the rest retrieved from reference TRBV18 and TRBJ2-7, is NAGVMQNPRHLVRRRGQEARLRCSPMKGHSHVYWYRQLPEEGLKFMVYLQKENIIDESGMPKERFSAEFPKEGPSILRIQQVVRGDSAAYFCASSPNQGARYEQYFGPGTRLTVT.

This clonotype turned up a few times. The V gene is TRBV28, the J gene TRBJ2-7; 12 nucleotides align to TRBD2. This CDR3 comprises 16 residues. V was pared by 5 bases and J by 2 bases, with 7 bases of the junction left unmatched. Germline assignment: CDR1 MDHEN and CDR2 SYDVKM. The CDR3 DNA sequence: TGTGCCAGCAGTCCTCGACTAGCGGGGGTGACCTACGAGCAGTACGTC. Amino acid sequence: CASSPRLAGVTYEQYV.

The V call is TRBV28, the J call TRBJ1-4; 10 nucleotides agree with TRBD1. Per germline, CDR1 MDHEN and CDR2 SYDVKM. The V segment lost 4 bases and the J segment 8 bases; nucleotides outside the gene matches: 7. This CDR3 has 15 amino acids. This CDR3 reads CASSSSGTGVEKLFF. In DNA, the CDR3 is TGTGCCAGCAGTTCCTCAGGGACAGGGGTCGAAAAACTGTTTTTT.

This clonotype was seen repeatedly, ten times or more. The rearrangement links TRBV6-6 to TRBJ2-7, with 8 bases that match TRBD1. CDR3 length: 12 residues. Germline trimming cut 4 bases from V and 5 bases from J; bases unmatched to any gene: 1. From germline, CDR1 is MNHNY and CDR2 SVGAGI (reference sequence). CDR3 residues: CASSSGGHEQYF. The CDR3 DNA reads TGTGCCAGCAGTTCAGGGGGCCACGAGCAGTACTTC.

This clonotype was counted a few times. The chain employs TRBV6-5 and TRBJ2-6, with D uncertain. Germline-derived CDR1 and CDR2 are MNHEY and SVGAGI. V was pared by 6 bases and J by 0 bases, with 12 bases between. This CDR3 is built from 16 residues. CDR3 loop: CASRGGRNSGANVLTF. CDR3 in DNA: TGTGCCAGCAGGGGCGGACGCAACTCTGGGGCCAACGTCCTGACTTTC.